The sequence of this TCR beta chain was determined in a study of blood T cell repertoires in COVID-19 (dated by TCRdb to 2020 to 2022). At the level of the whole study: Collaborator samples came from the United States, Italy and Spain and covered acute and convalescent phases of COVID-19. The prospective study material was composed of cDNA or gDNA derived from T cells, B-cell-depleted T cells, or PBMCs. Deeply sampled blood TCRbeta repertoires from subjects exposed to, actively infected with, or recovered from COVID-19 were included in the dataset. The repertoires were released in a freely available public database meant as a resource for research on the immune response to SARS-CoV-2. Samples came from the ongoing ImmuneRACE study (first 160 participants) plus 1,254 subjects from 6 global collaborators. The sample metadata nearly always contained a de-identified subject ID, COVID-19 status, age in years and sex. HLA class I and class II types, where available, came from metadata supplied by the sample provider rather than from assay-based typing.

Reading from cysteine to phenylalanine, the CDR3 counts 17 amino acids. Left in the record is the CDR3 DNA by itself, 51 bases read in frame from the first base. From a lookup of the germline V gene (reference sequence), CDR1 and CDR2 are SGHNT and YYREEE. Germline trimming: 0 bases from V, 3 bases from J; junction bases outside gene matches: 8. Note on this clone: Its antigen specificity is not known. Per-base quality was not reported, and no clone a single base away is much larger than it.

Whole blood was collected in K2EDTA tubes by collaborating institutions according to the institutions' own protocols. For TCRbeta analysis, collaborators shipped samples in one of three forms: frozen whole blood, isolated PBMCs, or DNA extracted from either of those sample types. TCRbeta CDR3 regions were amplified from genomic DNA using the immunoSEQ Assay, a bias-controlled multiplex PCR. The paper's data handling went like this. The number of nucleated cells in each sample was estimated from the amplification of reference gene primers within the assay. To quantify the absolute abundance of each unique TCRbeta CDR3 rearrangement, sequence reads were collapsed and filtered. Productive Simpson clonality was computed per sample as the square root of Simpson's diversity index over productive rearrangements. TCRdb took over this immuneACCESS table, retaining in-frame rearrangements with V and J assigned. Such tables are incomplete; in checked studies, under half of the missing clones stem from an unresolved V gene, and the remainder is unexplained. The V and J calls and clone size were taken over from that table, and D and trimming were inferred from the DNA. Present in this sample are some 250,000 clones, more than 75% of which were seen just once. The ten largest clones take up approximately 7% of the sample.

Overall study outcomes, separate from this receptor: The quantity of clinical and demographic metadata differed by source and by participant and was supplied without curation.

The TCR sequence derives from a woman between 65 and 79 years old with active or convalescent COVID-19. Specimen: peripheral blood. This chain joins TRBV5-4 to TRBJ2-3; 9 bases in the middle match TRBD2. CDR3 region: CASSLGAGGPKTDTQYF. The DNA is as follows: TGTGCCAGCAGCTTGGGCGCGGGGGGGCCAAAAACAGATACGCAGTATTTT.